This T cell receptor beta chain was recorded in a study of T cell repertoires in cytomegalovirus infection. Study context: Public TCR beta signatures provided an indication of both CMV infection and a matching HLA type.

The CDR3 is 15 residues long. V dropped 6 bases and J dropped 3 bases, with 15 bases sitting between them. Germline V lookup: CDR1 ENHRY, CDR2 SYGVKD. The sample holds many counts of this clonotype. Its antigen remains unknown. MiXCR was run by TCRdb on the reads, yielding one entry per CDR3 protein. The sample includes around 130,000 distinct CDR3 sequences, approximately 9.2% of them seen just once. Notes on the study in general: Individuals carrying CMV plus the relevant HLA were identified by cumulative frequency of public TCR beta families. Ex vivo responses were dominated by HLA-C-restricted CMV-specific TCR beta clonotypes.

This receptor was identified in a human donor in good health (CMV status not recorded). Some clones in this sample may be carry-over from other donors' samples. This chain joins TRBV10-3 and TRBJ2-1; D might be TRBD2 (6 bases). Sequencing input: PBMCs. The CDR3 is CAISDSSDVYNEQFF. In nucleotides, the CDR3 is TGTGCCATCAGCGATTCTAGCGACGTCTACAATGAGCAGTTCTTC.